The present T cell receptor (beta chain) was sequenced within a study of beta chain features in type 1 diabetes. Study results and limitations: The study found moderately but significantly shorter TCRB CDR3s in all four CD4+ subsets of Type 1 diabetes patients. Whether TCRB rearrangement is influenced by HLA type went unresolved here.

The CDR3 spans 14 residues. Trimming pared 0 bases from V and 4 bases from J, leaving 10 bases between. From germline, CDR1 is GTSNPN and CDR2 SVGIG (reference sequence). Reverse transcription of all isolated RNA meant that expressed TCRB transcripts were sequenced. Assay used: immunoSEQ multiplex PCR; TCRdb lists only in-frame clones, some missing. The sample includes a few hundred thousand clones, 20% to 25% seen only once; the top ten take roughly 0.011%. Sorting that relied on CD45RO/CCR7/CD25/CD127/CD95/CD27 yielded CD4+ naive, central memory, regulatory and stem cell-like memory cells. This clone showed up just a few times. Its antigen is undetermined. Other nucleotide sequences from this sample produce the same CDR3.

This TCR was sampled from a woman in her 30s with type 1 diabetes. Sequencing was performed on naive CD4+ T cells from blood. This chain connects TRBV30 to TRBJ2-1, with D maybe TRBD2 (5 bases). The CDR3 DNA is TGTGCCTGGAGTGTTGGTGGGAGTTACAATGAGCAGTTCTTC. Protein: CAWSVGGSYNEQFF.